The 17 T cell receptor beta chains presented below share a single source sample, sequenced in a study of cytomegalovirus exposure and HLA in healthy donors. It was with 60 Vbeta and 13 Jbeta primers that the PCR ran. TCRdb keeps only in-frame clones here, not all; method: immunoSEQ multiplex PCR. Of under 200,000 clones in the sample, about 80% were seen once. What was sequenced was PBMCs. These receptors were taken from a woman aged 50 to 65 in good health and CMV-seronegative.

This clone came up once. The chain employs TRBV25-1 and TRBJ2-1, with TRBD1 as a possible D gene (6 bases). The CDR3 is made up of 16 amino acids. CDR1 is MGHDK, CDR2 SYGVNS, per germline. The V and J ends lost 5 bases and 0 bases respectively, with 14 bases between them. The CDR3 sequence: CASSIPTGSSYNEQFF. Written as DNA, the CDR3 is TGTGCCAGCAGTATTCCGACAGGCAGCTCCTACAATGAGCAGTTCTTC.

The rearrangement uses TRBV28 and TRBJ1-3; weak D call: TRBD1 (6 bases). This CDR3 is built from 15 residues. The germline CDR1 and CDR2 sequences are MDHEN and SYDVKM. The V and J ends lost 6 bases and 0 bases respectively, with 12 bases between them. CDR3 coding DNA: TGTGCCAGCAGATCACAGGGATACTCTGGAAACACCATATATTTT. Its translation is CASRSQGYSGNTIYF.

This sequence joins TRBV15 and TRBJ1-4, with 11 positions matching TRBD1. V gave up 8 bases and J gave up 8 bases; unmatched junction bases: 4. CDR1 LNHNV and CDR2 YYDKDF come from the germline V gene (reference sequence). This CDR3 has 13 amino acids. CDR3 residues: CATRDRGREKLFF. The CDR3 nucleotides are TGTGCCACCCGGGACAGGGGGAGGGAAAAACTGTTTTTT.

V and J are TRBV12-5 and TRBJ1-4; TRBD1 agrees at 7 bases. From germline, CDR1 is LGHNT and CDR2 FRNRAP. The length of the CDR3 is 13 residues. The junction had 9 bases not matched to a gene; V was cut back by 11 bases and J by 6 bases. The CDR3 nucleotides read TGTGCTCCAAGCTTGGACAGGCATGAAAAACTGTTTTTT. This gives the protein CAPSLDRHEKLFF. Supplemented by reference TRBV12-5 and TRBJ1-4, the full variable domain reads DARVTQTPRHKVTEMGQEVTMRCQPILGHNTVFWYRQTMMQGLELLAYFRNRAPLDDSGMPKDRFSAEMPDATLATLKIQPSEPRDSAVYFCAPSLDRHEKLFFGSGTQLSVL.

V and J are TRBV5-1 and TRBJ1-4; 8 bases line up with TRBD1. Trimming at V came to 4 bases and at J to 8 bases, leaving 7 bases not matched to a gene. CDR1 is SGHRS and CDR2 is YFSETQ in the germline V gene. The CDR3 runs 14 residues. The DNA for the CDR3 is TGCGCCAGCAGCCCGACAGGGGAGGACGAAAAACTGTTTTTT. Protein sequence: CASSPTGEDEKLFF.

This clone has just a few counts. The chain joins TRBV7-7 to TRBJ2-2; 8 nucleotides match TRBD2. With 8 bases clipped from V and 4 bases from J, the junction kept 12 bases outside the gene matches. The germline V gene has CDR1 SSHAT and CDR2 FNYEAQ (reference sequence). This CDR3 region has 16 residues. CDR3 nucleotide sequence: TGTGCCAGCTCCCGGGGACGGGGGGGCAGCACCGGGGAGCTGTTTTTT. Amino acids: CASSRGRGGSTGELFF.

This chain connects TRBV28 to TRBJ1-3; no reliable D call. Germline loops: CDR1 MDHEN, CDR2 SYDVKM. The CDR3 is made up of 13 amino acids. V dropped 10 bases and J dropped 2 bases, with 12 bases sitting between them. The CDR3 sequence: CATIVMAGNTIYF. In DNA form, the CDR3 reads TGTGCCACCATAGTCATGGCTGGAAACACCATATATTTT.

Here the CDR3 reads CASSFPRLAGDNEQFF. DNA of the CDR3: TGCGCCAGCAGCTTCCCCCGACTAGCGGGAGACAATGAGCAGTTCTTC. This chain joins TRBV5-1 and TRBJ2-1, with TRBD2 identical over 12 bases. There are 16 residues in the CDR3. The V gene end was trimmed by 2 bases and the J gene end by 5 bases; junction bases not matched to a gene: 5. Looked up from germline, CDR1 is SGHRS and CDR2 is YFSETQ.

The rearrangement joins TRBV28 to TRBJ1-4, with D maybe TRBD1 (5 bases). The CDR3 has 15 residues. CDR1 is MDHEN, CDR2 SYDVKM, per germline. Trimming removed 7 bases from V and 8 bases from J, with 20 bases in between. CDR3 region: CASTSPLGAQEKLFF. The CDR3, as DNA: TGTGCCAGCACCTCCCCTTTAGGGGCCCAGGAAAAACTGTTTTTT.

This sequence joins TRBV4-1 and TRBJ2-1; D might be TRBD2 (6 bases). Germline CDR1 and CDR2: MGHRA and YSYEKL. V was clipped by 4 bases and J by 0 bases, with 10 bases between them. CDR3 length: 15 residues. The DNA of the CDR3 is TGCGCCAGCAGCCCGGCGGGGCCCTCCTACAATGAGCAGTTCTTC. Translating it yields CASSPAGPSYNEQFF.

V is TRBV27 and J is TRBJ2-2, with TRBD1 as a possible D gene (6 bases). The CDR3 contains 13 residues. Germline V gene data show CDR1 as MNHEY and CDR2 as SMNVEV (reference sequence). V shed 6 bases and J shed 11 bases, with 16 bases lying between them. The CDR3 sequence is CASSHGQSRELFF. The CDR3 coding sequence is TGTGCCAGCAGCCATGGACAGTCACGAGAGCTGTTTTTT.

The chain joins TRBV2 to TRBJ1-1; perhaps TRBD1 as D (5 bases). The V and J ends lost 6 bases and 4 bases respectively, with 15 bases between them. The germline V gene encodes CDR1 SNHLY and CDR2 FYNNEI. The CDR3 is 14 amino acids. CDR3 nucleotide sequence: TGTGCCAGCAGGGCAGACAGCCAATTCACTGAAGCTTTCTTT. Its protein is CASRADSQFTEAFF.

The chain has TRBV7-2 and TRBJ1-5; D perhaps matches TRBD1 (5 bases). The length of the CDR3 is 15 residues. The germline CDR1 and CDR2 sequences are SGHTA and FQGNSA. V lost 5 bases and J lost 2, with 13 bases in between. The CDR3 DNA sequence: TGTGCCAGCAGCGCGACGGGCAGGGGCAATCAGCCCCAGCATTTT. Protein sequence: CASSATGRGNQPQHF. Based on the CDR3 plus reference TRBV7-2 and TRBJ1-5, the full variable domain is GAGVSQSPSNKVTEKGKDVELRCDPISGHTALYWYRQSLGQGLEFLIYFQGNSAPDKSGLPSDRFSAERTGGSVSTLTIQRTQQEDSAVYLCASSATGRGNQPQHFGDGTRLSIL.

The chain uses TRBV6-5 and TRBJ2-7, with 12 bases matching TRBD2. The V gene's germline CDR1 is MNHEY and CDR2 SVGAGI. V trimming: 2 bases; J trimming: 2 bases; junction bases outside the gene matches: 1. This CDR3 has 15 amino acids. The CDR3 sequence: CASSYLAGGPYEQYF. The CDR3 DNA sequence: TGTGCCAGCAGTTACCTAGCGGGAGGGCCCTACGAGCAGTACTTC.

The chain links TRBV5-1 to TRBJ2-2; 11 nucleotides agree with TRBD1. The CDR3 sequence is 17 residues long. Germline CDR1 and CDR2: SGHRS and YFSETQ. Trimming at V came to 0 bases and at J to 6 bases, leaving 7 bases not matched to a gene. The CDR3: CASSLGDRGTQAGELFF. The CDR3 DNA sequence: TGCGCCAGCAGCTTGGGGGACAGGGGGACCCAAGCCGGGGAGCTGTTTTTT. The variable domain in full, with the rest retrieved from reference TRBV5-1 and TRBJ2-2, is KAGVTQTPRYLIKTRGQQVTLSCSPISGHRSVSWYQQTPGQGLQFLFEYFSETQRNKGNFPGRFSGRQFSNSRSEMNVSTLELGDSALYLCASSLGDRGTQAGELFFGEGSRLTVL.

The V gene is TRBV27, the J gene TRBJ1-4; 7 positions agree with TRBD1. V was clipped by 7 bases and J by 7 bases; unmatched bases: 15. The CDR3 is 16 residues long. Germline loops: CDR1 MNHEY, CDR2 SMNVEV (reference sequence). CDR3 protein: CASNGTEVRWSEKLFF. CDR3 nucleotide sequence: TGTGCCAGCAACGGGACAGAGGTTCGGTGGAGTGAAAAACTGTTTTTT.

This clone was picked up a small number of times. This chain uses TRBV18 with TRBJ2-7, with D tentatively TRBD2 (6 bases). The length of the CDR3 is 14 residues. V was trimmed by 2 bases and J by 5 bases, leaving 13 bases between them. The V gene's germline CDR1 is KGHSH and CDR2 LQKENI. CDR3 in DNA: TGTGCCAGCTCACCAGGAGGGGCCGCGGACGAGCAGTACTTC. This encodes CASSPGGAADEQYF.